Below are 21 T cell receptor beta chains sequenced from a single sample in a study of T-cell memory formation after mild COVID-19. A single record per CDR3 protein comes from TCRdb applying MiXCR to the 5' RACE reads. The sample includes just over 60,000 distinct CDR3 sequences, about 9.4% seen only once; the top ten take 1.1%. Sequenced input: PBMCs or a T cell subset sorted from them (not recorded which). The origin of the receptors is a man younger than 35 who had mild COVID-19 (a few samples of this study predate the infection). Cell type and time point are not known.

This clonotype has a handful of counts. CDR3 residues: CASSPGQGLHEQYV. The CDR3 DNA reads TGTGCCAGCAGCCCCGGACAGGGTCTGCACGAGCAGTACGTC. The chain couples TRBV6-2 or TRBV6-3 to TRBJ2-7; 8 bases fit TRBD1. Germline values: CDR1 MNHEY, CDR2 SVGEGT. The CDR3 has 14 amino acids. With 6 bases clipped from V and 5 bases from J, the junction kept 9 bases outside the gene matches.

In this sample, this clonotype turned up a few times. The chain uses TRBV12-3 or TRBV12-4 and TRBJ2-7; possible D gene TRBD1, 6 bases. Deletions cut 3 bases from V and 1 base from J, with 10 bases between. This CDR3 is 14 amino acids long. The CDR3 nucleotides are TGTGCCAGCAGTTTGCAGGGGCAATCCTACGAGCAGTACGTC. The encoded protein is CASSLQGQSYEQYV.

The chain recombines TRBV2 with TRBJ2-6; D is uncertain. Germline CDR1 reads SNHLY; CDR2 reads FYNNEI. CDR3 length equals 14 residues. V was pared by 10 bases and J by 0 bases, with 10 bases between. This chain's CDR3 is CATTAFSGANVLTF. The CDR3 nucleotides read TGTGCCACCACAGCCTTCTCTGGGGCCAACGTCCTGACTTTC.

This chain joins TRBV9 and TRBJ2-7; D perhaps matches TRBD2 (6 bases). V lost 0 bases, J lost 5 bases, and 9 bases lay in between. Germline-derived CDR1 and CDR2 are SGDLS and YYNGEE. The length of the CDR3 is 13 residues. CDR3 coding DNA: TGTGCCAGCAGCGTAGAACTAGCTGACGAGCAGTACTTC. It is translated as CASSVELADEQYF.

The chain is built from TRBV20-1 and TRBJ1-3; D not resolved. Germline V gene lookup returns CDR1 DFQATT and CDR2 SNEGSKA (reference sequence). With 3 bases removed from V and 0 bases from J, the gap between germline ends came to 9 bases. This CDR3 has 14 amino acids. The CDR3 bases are TGCAGTGCTAGTAGGCGGATCTCTGGAAACACCATATATTTT. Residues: CSASRRISGNTIYF.

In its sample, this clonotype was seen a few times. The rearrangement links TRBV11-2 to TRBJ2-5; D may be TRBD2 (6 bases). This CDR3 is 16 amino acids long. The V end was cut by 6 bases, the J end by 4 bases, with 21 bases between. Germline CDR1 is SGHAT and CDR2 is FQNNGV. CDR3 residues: CASRPGGAGTPETQYF. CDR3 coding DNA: TGTGCCAGCAGACCAGGCGGGGCGGGGACCCCAGAGACCCAGTACTTC.

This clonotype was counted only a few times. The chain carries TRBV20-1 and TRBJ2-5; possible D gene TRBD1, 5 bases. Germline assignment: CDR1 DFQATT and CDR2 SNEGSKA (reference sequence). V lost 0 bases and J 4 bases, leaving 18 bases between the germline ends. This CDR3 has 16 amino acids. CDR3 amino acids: CSARDLERGRSETQYF. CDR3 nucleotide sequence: TGCAGTGCTAGAGATCTAGAAAGGGGCCGCTCAGAGACCCAGTACTTC.

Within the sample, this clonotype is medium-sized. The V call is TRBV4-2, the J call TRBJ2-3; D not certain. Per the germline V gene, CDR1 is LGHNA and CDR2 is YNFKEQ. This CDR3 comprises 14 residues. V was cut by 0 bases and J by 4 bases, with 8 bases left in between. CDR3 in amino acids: CASSQDWLSDTQYF. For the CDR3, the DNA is TGTGCCAGCAGCCAAGATTGGCTTTCAGATACGCAGTATTTT.

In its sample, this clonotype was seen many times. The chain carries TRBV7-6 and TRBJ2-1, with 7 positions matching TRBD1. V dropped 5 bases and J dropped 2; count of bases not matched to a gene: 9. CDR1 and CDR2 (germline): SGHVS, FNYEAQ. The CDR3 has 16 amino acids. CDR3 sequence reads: CASSITPGTAYNEQFF. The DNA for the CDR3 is TGTGCCAGCAGCATCACTCCCGGGACAGCCTACAATGAGCAGTTCTTC.

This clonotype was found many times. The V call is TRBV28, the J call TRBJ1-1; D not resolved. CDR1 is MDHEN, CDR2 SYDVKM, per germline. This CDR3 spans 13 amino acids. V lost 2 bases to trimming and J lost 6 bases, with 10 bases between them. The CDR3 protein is CASSLPVSSEAFF. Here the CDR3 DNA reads TGTGCCAGCAGTTTACCGGTCTCTTCTGAAGCTTTCTTT.

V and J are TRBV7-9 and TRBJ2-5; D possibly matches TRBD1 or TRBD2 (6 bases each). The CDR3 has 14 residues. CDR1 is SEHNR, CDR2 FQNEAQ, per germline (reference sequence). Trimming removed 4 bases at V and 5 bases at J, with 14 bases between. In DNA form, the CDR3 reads TGTGCCAGCAGCTCACTGGGGGGCCTGGAGACCCAGTACTTC. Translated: CASSSLGGLETQYF.

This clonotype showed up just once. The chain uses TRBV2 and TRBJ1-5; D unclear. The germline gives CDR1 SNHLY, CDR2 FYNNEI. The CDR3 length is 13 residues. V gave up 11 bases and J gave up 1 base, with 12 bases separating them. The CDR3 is CAGRPSSNQPQHF. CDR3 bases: TGTGCCGGAAGACCGAGCAGCAATCAGCCCCAGCATTTT.

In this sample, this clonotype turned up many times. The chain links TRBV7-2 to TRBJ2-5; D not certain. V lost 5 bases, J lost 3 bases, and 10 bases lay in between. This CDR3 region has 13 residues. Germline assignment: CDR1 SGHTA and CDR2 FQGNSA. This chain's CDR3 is CASSRDWKETQYF. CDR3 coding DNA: TGTGCCAGCAGCCGCGACTGGAAAGAGACCCAGTACTTC.

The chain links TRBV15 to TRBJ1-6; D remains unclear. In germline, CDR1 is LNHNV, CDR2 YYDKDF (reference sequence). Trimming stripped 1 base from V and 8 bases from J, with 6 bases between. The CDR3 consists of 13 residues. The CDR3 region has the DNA TGTGCCACCAGCAGAGTCGTCGATTCACCCCTCCACTTT. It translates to CATSRVVDSPLHF.

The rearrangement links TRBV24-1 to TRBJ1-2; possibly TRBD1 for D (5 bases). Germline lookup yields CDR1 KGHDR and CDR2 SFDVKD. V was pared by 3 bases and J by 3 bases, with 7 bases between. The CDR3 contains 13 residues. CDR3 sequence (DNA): TGTGCCACCAGTGATCCGGGACACTATGGCTACACCTTC. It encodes CATSDPGHYGYTF.

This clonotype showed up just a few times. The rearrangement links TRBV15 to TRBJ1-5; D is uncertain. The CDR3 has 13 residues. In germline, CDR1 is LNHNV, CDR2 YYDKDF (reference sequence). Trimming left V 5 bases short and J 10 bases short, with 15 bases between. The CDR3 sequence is CATSRDRTYPQHF. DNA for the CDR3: TGTGCCACCAGCCGCGACCGGACGTACCCCCAGCATTTT.

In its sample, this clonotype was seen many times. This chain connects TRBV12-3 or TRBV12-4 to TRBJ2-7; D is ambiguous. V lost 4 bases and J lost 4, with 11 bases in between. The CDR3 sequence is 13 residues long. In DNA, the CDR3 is TGTGCCAGCAGTTCTCCTGGCCGTTACGAGCAGTACTTC. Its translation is CASSSPGRYEQYF.

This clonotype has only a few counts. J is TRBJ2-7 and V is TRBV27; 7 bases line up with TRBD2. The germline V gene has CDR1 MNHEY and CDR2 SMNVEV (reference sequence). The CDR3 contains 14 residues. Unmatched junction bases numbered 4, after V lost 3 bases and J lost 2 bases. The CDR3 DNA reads TGTGCCAGCAGTTTGGGGAGGGGTACCTACGAGCAGTACTTC. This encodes CASSLGRGTYEQYF.

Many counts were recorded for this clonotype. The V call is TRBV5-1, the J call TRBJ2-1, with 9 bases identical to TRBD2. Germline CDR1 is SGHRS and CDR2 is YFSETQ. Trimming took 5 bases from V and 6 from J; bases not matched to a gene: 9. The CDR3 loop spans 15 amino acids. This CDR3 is CASSLGGGAINEQFF. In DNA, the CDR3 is TGCGCCAGCAGTCTGGGCGGGGGGGCCATCAATGAGCAGTTCTTC. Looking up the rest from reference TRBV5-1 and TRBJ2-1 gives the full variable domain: KAGVTQTPRYLIKTRGQQVTLSCSPISGHRSVSWYQQTPGQGLQFLFEYFSETQRNKGNFPGRFSGRQFSNSRSEMNVSTLELGDSALYLCASSLGGGAINEQFFGPGTRLTVL.

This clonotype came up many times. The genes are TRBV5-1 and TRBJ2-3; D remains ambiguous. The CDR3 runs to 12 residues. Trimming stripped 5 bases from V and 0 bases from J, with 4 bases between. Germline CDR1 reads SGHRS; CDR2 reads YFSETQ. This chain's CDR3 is CASRFSTDTQYF. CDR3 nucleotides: TGCGCCAGCAGGTTCAGCACAGATACGCAGTATTTT. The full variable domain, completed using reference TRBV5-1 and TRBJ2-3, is KAGVTQTPRYLIKTRGQQVTLSCSPISGHRSVSWYQQTPGQGLQFLFEYFSETQRNKGNFPGRFSGRQFSNSRSEMNVSTLELGDSALYLCASRFSTDTQYFGPGTRLTVL.

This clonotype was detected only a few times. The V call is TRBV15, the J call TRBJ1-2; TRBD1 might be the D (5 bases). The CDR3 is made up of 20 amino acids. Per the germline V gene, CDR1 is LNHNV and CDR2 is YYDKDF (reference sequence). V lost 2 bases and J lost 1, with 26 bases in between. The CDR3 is CATSRSLIQGEGSVNYGYTF. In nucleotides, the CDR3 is TGTGCCACCAGCAGATCCTTAATCCAGGGAGAGGGTAGCGTTAACTATGGCTACACCTTC.